This T cell receptor beta chain derives from a study of CD8 T cells in ankylosing spondylitis listed by TCRdb under 2017. The study in broad terms: T cell receptor beta repertoires were profiled in healthy donors and ankylosing spondylitis patients so that disease-linked TCR variants could be found. Peripheral blood was sampled, and synovial fluid was additionally collected from ankylosing spondylitis patients. The full study cohort comprised 25 ankylosing spondylitis patients and approximately 100 healthy donors. General findings and caveats noted by the study authors: According to the report, matched synovial fluid samples from ankylosing spondylitis patients were significantly enriched for the disease-linked clones. Some motif variants had previously been reported in the synovial fluid and blood of reactive arthritis patients, which suggests shared mechanisms of disease initiation. A TCR beta motif of roughly 8 highly homologous amino acid variants appeared characteristic of blood from ankylosing spondylitis patients. In peripheral blood, the disease-linked clones were found at relatively low frequencies and had a CD8+ phenotype.

Sequencing relied on an Illumina HiSeq 2500. TCR beta libraries were prepared by quantitative 5'-RACE with molecular barcodes. The source study handled its data this way. A new computational method based on a probabilistic model of VDJ rearrangement was used to identify disease-linked TCR variants. TCRdb trimmed the raw reads at Q25, called clones with MiXCR and kept productive beta chains. Each record represents a unique CDR3 protein, reported with the most common genes and DNA among its rows. The V and J calls shown here were made by TCRdb, not taken from the authors' results. The sample table records around 770,000 distinct CDR3 sequences; 12% of these occur just once. 0.45% to 0.6% of the sample rests with the top ten. Via the germline V gene (reference sequence), CDR1 is SEHNR and CDR2 FQNEAQ. Including the terminal cysteine and phenylalanine, the CDR3 comprises 12 residues. Here the CDR3 DNA is all that survives: 36 bases in frame from base 1. The junction carries 12 bases between V and J, which are trimmed by 5 bases and 8 bases respectively.

Regarding this clonotype: This receptor's antigen is unknown. No per-base quality is available; no much larger clone lies one base away.

The V and J genes are TRBV7-9 and TRBJ1-2, with the D gene not confidently named. Sequenced input: blood, either unsorted or a sorted T cell fraction (not recorded which). This TCR was recovered from a male donor with ankylosing spondylitis. The CDR3 corresponds to CASSQTAAGYTF. The sequenced DNA: TGTGCCAGCAGCCAGACGGCAGCCGGCTACACCTTC. Reference TRBV7-9 and TRBJ1-2 proteins supply the regions before and after the CDR3; the full variable domain is: DTGVSQNPRHKITKRGQNVTFRCDPISEHNRLYWYRQTLGQGPEFLTYFQNEAQLEKSRLLSDRFSAERPKGSFSTLEIQRTEQGDSAMYLCASSQTAAGYTFGSGTRLTVV.